This T cell receptor (beta chain) derives from a study of read filtering for tumor transcriptome and immune sequencing. The study's findings and limits: The sorted CD138-negative fraction was a mixed bone marrow immune population, not purified T cells.

Molecular barcoded adaptors covering alpha/delta and beta/gamma chains were used on roughly 370 ng RNA. TCRdb re-called the reads with MiXCR, one entry per CDR3 protein. Of roughly 130,000 distinct CDR3 sequences in the sample, under 15% are singletons; the top ten hold 8% to 13%. This clonotype has more than one count but fewer than ten. Its matching antigen is unknown. Trimming shortened V by 1 base and J by 0 bases, and 19 bases separated the two germline ends. Germline CDR1 LNHNV, CDR2 YYDKDF (reference sequence). This CDR3 is 19 amino acids long. The J gene is TRBJ2-1, the V gene TRBV15; D remains unclear. The sequenced sample was a population of CD138-negative cells sorted from bone marrow. This TCR was sampled from a donor at least 40 years old with multiple myeloma. In DNA, the CDR3 is TGTGCCACCAGCAGAGGAACTCTGGTGAGACCGAGCTCCTACAATGAGCAGTTCTTC. Protein: CATSRGTLVRPSSYNEQFF.